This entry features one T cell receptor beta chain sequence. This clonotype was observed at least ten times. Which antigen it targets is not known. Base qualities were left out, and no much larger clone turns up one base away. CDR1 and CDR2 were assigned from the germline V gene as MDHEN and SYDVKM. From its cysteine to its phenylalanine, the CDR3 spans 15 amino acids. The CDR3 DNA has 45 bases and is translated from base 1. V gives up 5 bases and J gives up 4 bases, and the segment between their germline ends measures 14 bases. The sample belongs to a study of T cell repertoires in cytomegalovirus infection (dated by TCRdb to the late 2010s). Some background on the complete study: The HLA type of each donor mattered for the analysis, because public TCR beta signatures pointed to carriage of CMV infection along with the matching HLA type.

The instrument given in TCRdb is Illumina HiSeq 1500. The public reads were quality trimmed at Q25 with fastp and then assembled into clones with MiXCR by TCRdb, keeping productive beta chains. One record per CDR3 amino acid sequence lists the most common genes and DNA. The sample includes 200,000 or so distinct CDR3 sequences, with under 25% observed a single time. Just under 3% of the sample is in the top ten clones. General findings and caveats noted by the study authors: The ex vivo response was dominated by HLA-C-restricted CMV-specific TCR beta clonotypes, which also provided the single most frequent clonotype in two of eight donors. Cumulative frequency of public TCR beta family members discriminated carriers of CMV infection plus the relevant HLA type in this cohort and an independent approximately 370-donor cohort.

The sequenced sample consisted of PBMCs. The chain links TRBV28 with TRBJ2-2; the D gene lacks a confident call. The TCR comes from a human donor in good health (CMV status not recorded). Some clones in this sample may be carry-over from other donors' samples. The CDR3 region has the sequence CASSDGLLVTGELFF. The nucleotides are TGTGCCAGCAGTGACGGCCTTTTGGTCACCGGGGAGCTGTTTTTT.